This T cell receptor beta chain was sequenced in a study of vaccination effects on CD4 cells after COVID-19. Points on this clone: The antigen is unknown.

Some clones are missing from TCRdb's copy, which holds only in-frame ones; the method was immunoSEQ multiplex PCR. The sample lists approximately 28,000 clones; roughly 74% were seen once. Antigen-specific CD4+ T cell clonotypes were called by their expansion after viral peptide-pool culture in ViraFEST. Researchers isolated CD4+ T cells once approximately 10 days of culture had elapsed. It was two doses of either the BNT162b2 or mRNA-1273 vaccine that participants received. Recipients of the vaccine had no prior SARS-CoV-2 infection and negative nucleocapsid antibodies. Deletions cut 4 bases from V and 4 bases from J, with 8 bases between. Germline loops: CDR1 ENHRY, CDR2 SYGVKD. The CDR3 totals 13 residues.

The receptor was derived from a human donor who received a COVID-19 vaccine. The chain carries TRBV10-3 and TRBJ1-5, with D unresolved. The sequencing here drew on CD4+ T cells from PBMCs cultured with HCoV-NL63 spike peptides, taken after COVID-19 vaccination. The CDR3 DNA sequence: TGTGCCATCAGTGGGTACCAAAATCAGCCCCAGCATTTT. As protein: CAISGYQNQPQHF.